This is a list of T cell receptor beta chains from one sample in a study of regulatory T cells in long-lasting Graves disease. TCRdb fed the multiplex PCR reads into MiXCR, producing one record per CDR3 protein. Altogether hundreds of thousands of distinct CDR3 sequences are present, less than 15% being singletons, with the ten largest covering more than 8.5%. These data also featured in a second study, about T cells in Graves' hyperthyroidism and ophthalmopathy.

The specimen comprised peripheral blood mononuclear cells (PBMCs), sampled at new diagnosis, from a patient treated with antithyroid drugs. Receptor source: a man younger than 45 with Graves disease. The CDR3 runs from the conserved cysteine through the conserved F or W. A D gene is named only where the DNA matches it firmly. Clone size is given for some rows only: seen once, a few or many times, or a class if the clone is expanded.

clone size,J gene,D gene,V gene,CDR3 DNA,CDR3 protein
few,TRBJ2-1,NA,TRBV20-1,TGCAGTGCTAGCATAGCCCCTAGCTCCTACAATGAGCAGTTCTTC,CSASIAPSSYNEQFF
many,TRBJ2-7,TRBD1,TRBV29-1,TGCAGCGTTGAAAGACGGGACAGGGGGCTCTCCGAGCAGTACTTC,CSVERRDRGLSEQYF
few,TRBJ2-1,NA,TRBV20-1,TGCAGTGCTAGAGATTTAGGGGCAGAGCAGTTCTTC,CSARDLGAEQFF
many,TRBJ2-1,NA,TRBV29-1,TGCAGCGTTGAAGATCGGGCTAGCGAGCAGTTCTTC,CSVEDRASEQFF
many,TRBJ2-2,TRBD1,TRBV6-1,TGTGCCAGCAGCCAGACAGGGGCGAACACCGGGGAGCTGTTTTTT,CASSQTGANTGELFF
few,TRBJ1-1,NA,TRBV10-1,TGCGCCAGCAGGGCTGGACGGTCCACTGAAGCTTTCTTT,CASRAGRSTEAFF
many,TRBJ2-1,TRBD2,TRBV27,TGTGCCAGCAGTTCCCGGGGGGGCTCCTACAATGAGCAGTTCTTC,CASSSRGGSYNEQFF
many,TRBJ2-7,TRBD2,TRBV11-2,TGTGCCAGTCAAGCAACGGGACTAGCGTGGTACGAGCAGTACTTC,CASQATGLAWYEQYF
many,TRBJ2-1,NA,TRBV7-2,TGTGCCAGCAGCTCCGGTTCGCGGCGGTATGAGCAGTTCTTC,CASSSGSRRYEQFF
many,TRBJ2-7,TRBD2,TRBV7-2,TGTGCCAGCAGCACCAGACTAGCGGGTATGGCCTACGAGCAGTACTTC,CASSTRLAGMAYEQYF
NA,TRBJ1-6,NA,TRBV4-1,TGCGCCAGCAGCCAAGCGTTCGATAATTCACCCCTCCACTTT,CASSQAFDNSPLHF
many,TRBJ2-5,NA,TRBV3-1,TGTGCCAGCAGCTTAGGGGATGGAGAGACCCAGTACTTC,CASSLGDGETQYF
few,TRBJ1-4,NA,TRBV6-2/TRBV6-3,TGTGCCAGCGCTTGGGACTTTGGCGAAAAACTGTTTTTT,CASAWDFGEKLFF
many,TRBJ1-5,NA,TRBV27,TGTGCCAGCAGTTTATGGGGGAGGGGAGAACATCAGCCCCAGCATTTT,CASSLWGRGEHQPQHF
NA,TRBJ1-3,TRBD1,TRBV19,TGTGCCAGTAGTCCGGGACAGAACTCTGGAAACACCATATATTTT,CASSPGQNSGNTIYF
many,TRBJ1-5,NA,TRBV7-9,TGTGCCAGCAGCTTAGCGGCGCCGAATCAGCCCCAGCATTTT,CASSLAAPNQPQHF
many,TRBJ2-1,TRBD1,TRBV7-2,TGTGCCAGCAGTCGACGACCGGGACAGGACTCGGGGGAGCAGTTCTTC,CASSRRPGQDSGEQFF
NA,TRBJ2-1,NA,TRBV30,TGTGCCTGGAGTGTTCCCAGCGCGTACAATGAGCAGTTCTTC,CAWSVPSAYNEQFF
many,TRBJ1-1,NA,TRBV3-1,TGTGCCAGCACCAGTAGGGGCATGAACACTGAAGCTTTCTTT,CASTSRGMNTEAFF
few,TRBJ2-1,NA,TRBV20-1,TGCAGTGCTAGTTTGCCTCGATACAATGAGCAGTTCTTC,CSASLPRYNEQFF
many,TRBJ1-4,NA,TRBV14,TGTGCCAGCAGCCAGGGAGGGTTTTTT,CASSQGGFF
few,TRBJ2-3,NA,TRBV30,TGTGCCTGGAGTTTCGGGGAGCCGAGCGGTACGCAGTATTTT,CAWSFGEPSGTQYF
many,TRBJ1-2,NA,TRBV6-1,TGTGCCAGCAGTCCACGGGGAGGCAGTGGCTACACCTTC,CASSPRGGSGYTF
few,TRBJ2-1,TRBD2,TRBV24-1,TGTGCCACCAGTGGGATAGCGGGAGGGCGAAATGAGCAGTTCTTC,CATSGIAGGRNEQFF
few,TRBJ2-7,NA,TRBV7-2,TGTGCCAGCAGCCCTAATCGGGACGTCTACGAGCAGTACTTC,CASSPNRDVYEQYF
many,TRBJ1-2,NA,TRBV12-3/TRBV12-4,TGTGCCAGCAGTGTCGGTATTAGCTACACCTTC,CASSVGISYTF
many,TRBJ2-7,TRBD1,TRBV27,TGTGCCAGCTCGACAGGGCCTACCTACGAGCAGTACTTC,CASSTGPTYEQYF
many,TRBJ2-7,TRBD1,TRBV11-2,TGTGCCAGCAGCTTAGGACAGGGATTCTACGAGCAGTACTTC,CASSLGQGFYEQYF
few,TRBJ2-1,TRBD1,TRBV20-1,TGCAGTGCTCCGGGACAGGGGGACAATGAGCAGTTCTTC,CSAPGQGDNEQFF
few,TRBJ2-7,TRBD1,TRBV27,TGTGCCAGCAGTACCCCGGGACAGTTTTACGAGCAGTACTTC,CASSTPGQFYEQYF
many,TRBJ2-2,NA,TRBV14,TGTGCCAGCAGCCCAGGCGGGTTTGGGAACACCGGGGAGCTGTTTTTT,CASSPGGFGNTGELFF
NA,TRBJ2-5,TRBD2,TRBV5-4,TGTGCCAGCAGCTTATTAACTAGCGGGAGAAGGCAAGAGACCCAGTACTTC,CASSLLTSGRRQETQYF
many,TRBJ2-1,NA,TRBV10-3,TGTGCCATCACCGACTGGGAGGCAGGGAATGAGCAGTTCTTC,CAITDWEAGNEQFF
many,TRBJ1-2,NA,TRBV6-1,TGTGCCAGCAGTGCTACCTCTAACTATGGCTACACCTTC,CASSATSNYGYTF
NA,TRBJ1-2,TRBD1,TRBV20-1,TGCAGTGCTAGCCGGGACAGATCCGATGGCTACACCTTC,CSASRDRSDGYTF
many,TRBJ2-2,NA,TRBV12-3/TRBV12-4,TGTGCCAGCAGTTTAGAGGGGCCGGCGGGACGGACCGGGGAGCTGTTTTTT,CASSLEGPAGRTGELFF
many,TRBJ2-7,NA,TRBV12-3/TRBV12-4,TGTGCCAGCAGTTTAGGTGAGCCAGGGGAAAAGGATTACGAGCAGTACTTC,CASSLGEPGEKDYEQYF
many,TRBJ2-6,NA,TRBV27,TGTGCCAGCAGCCGAGCAGGGTTATTGGGGGCCAACGTCCTGACTTTC,CASSRAGLLGANVLTF
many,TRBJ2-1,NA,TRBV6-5,TGTGCCAGCAGTTACCAAGTTGGTGAGCAGTTCTTC,CASSYQVGEQFF
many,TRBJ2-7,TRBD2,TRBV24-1,TGTGCCACCAGTGATACTAGCGGGAGCCAACACGAGCAGTACTTC,CATSDTSGSQHEQYF
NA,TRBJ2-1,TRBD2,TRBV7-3,TGTGCCAGCAGCAATCTAGCGGGAGTAGGGAATGAGCAGTTCTTC,CASSNLAGVGNEQFF
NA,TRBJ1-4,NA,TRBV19,TGTGCCAGTAGCAAGGGACTCTCATCGGAAAAACTGTTTTTT,CASSKGLSSEKLFF
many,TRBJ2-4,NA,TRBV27,TGTGCCAGCAGTTTTACAGGCCTCCAAAACATTCAGTACTTC,CASSFTGLQNIQYF
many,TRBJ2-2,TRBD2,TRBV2,TGTGCCAGCAGGCGGGCGGGAGCCGCCGTCACCGGGGAGCTGTTTTTT,CASRRAGAAVTGELFF
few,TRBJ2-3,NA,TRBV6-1,TGTGCCAGCAATAGAGCGGCCGCTAGCACAGATACGCAGTATTTT,CASNRAAASTDTQYF
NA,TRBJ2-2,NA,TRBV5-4,TGTGCCAGCAGCTGGGGGGACACCGGGGAGCTGTTTTTT,CASSWGDTGELFF
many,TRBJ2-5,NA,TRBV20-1,TGCAGTGCTAGTGCTCCAGCGAGGCAAGAGACCCAGTACTTC,CSASAPARQETQYF
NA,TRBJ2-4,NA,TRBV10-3,TGTGCCATCAGTGAGCCCCTGGGACTCCGCGGGACCAAAAACATTCAGTACTTC,CAISEPLGLRGTKNIQYF
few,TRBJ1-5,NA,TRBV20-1,TGCAGTGCTAGAGACAGGGATAGCAATCAGCCCCAGCATTTT,CSARDRDSNQPQHF
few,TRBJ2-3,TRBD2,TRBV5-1,TGCGCCAGTCCCGTCCGGGGACTAGCGGGGGGGGGCACAGATACGCAGTATTTT,CASPVRGLAGGGTDTQYF
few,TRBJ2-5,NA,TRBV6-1,TGTGCCAGCACCGGGAGTTTCGGGGCAGGAGAGACCCAGTACTTC,CASTGSFGAGETQYF
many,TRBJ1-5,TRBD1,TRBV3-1,TGTGCCAGCAGCCCGGACAGGATACATCAGCCCCAGCATTTT,CASSPDRIHQPQHF
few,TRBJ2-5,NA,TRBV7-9,TGTGCCAGCAGCTCTACTTACGTGGGATCGGGAGAGACCCAGTACTTC,CASSSTYVGSGETQYF
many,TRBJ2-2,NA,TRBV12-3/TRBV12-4,TGTGCCAGCACCTTGGGTCTGAACACCGGGGAGCTGTTTTTT,CASTLGLNTGELFF
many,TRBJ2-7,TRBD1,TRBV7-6,TGTGCCAGCAGCGGGACAGGGGCCTACGAGCAGTACTTC,CASSGTGAYEQYF